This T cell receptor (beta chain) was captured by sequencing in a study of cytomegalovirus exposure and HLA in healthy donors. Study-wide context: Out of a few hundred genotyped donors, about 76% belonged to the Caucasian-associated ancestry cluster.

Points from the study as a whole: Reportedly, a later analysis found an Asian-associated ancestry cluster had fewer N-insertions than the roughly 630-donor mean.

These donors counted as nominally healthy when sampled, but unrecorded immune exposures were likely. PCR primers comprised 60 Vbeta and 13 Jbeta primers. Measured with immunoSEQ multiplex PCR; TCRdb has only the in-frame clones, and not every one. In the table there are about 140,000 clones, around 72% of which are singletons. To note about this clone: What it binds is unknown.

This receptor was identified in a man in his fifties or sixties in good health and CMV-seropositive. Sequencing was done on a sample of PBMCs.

DNA of the CDR3: TGTGCCAGCAGTCCCGGGACTAGCGGGTCCACAGATACGCAGTATTTT. Protein product: CASSPGTSGSTDTQYF. This chain joins TRBV28 and TRBJ2-3; the match to TRBD2 covers 12 bases. The CDR3 has 16 residues. The ends lost 5 bases at V and 2 bases at J; junction bases unmatched: 5. Germline loops: CDR1 MDHEN, CDR2 SYDVKM.